Below, one T cell receptor beta chain is given with its context. Its antigen is unidentified. RNA transcripts gave rise to amplified TCR beta CDR3 regions. HTBI primers were the set used in a first-round RT-PCR of the TCR CDR3. TCRdb redid the calling of the multiplex PCR reads with MiXCR, one entry per CDR3 protein. The sample has some 560,000 distinct CDR3 sequences; about 15% are singletons. The CDR3 spans 14 residues. V gave up 0 bases and J gave up 0 bases, with 6 bases separating them. The germline CDR1 and CDR2 sequences are WNHNN and SYGVQD (reference sequence). Stable Graves' hyperthyroidism meant no ophthalmopathy progression within 18 months. The data originate from a study of T cells in Graves' hyperthyroidism and ophthalmopathy. Study background: Peripheral blood draws took place at initial diagnosis, ahead of any treatment.

General observations from the study: Ophthalmopathy could be told apart from stable hyperthyroidism with a 13 V-J model. Progression to ophthalmopathy was predicted a median of 6.5 months early.

Input material: blood. This receptor was identified in a woman aged 40 to 49 with Graves' hyperthyroidism. The V gene is TRBV10-1, the J gene TRBJ2-7; D is uncertain. Here the CDR3 reads CASSESAVSYEQYF. The CDR3 bases are TGCGCCAGCAGTGAGTCGGCGGTCTCCTACGAGCAGTACTTC.